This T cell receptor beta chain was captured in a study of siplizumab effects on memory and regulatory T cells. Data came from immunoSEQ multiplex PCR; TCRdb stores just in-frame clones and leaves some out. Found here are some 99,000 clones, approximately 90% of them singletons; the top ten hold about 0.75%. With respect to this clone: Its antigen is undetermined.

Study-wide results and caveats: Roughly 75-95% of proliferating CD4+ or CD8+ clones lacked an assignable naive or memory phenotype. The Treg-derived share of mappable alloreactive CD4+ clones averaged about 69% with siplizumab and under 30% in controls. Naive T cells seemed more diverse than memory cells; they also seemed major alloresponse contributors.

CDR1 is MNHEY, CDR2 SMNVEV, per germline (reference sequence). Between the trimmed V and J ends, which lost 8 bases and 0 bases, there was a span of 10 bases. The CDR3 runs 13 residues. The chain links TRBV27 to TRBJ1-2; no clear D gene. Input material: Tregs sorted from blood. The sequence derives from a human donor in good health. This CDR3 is CASSRQSNYGYTF. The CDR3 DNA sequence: TGTGCCAGCTCACGGCAGTCTAACTATGGCTACACCTTC.